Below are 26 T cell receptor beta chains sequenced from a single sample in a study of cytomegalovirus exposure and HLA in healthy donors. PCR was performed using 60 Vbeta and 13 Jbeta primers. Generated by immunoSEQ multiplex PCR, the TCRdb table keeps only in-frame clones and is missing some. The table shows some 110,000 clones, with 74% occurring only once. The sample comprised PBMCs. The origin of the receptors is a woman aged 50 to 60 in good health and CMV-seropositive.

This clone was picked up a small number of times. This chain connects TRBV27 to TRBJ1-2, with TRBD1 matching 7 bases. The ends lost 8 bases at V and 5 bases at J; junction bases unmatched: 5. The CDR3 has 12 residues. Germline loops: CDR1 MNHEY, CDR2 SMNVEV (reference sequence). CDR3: CASGGQLYGYTF. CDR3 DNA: TGTGCCAGCGGGGGACAGCTTTATGGCTACACCTTC.

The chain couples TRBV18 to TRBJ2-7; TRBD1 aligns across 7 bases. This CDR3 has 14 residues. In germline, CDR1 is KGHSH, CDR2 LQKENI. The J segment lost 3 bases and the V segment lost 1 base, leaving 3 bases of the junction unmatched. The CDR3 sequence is CASSPQGQSYEQYF. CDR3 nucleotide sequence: TGTGCCAGCTCACCACAGGGACAGAGCTACGAGCAGTACTTC.

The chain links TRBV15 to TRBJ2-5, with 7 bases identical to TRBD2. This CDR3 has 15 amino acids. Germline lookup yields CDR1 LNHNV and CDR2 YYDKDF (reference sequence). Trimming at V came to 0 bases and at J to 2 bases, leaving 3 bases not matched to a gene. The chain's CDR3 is CATSRELAYQETQYF. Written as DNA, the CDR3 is TGTGCCACCAGCAGAGAACTAGCGTATCAAGAGACCCAGTACTTC.

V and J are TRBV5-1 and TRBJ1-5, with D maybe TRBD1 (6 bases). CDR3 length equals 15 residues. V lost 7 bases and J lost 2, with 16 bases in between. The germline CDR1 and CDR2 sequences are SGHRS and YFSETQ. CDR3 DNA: TGCGCCAGCTCCAGCGGGGGGCCGGGCAATCAGCCCCAGCATTTT. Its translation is CASSSGGPGNQPQHF.

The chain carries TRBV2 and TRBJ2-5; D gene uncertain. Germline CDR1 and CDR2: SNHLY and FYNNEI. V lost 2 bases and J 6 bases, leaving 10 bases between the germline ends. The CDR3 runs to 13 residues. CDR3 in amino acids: CASSELELKTQYF. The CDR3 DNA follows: TGTGCCAGCAGTGAATTGGAGCTGAAGACCCAGTACTTC.

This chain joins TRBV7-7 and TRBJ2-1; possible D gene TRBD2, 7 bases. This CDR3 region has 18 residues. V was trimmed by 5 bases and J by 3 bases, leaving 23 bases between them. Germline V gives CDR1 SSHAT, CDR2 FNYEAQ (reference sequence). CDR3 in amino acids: CASSPGGGGLVNYNEQFF. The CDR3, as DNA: TGTGCCAGCAGCCCGGGAGGCGGGGGCCTCGTCAACTACAATGAGCAGTTCTTC.

CDR3 sequence: CASSLQGAGEKLFF. CDR3 sequence (DNA): TGTGCCAGCAGCCTTCAAGGGGCTGGGGAAAAACTGTTTTTT. The chain employs TRBV7-9 and TRBJ1-4; perhaps TRBD1 as D (5 bases). This CDR3 has 14 residues. The ends were cut back, 5 bases at V and 8 bases at J, with 15 bases in the middle. Germline CDR1 is SEHNR and CDR2 is FQNEAQ (reference sequence).

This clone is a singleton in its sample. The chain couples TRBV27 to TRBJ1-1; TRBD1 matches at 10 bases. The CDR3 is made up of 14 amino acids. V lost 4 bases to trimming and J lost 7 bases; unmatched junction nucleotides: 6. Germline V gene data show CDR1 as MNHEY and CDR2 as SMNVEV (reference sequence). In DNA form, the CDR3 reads TGTGCCAGCAGTTCGGACAGGGGGTCGGATGAAGCTTTCTTT. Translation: CASSSDRGSDEAFF.

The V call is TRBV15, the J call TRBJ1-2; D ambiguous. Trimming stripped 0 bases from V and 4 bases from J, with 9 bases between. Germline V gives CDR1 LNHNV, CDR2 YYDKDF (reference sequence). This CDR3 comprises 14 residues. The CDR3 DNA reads TGTGCCACCAGCAGAGATGGGTGGAGCTATGGCTACACCTTC. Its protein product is CATSRDGWSYGYTF.

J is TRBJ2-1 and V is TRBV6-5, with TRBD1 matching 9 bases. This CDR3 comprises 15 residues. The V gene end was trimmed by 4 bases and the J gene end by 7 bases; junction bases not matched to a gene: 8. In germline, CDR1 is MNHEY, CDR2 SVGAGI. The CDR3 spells CASSSLGTGTNEQFF. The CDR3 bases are TGTGCCAGCAGTTCCTTAGGGACAGGGACGAATGAGCAGTTCTTC.

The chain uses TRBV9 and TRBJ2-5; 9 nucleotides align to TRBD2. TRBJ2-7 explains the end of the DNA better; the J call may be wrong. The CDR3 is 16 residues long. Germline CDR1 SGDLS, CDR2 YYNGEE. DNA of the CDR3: TGTGCCAGCAGCCCTAGCGGGACCATGGGGCTATACGAGCAGTACTTC. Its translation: CASSPSGTMGLYEQYF.

CDR3 in DNA: TGTGCCAGCTCCACATACTTGGGGGGTCTCGTTGAAGCTTTCTTT. Amino acids: CASSTYLGGLVEAFF. The chain has TRBV18 and TRBJ1-1; D may be TRBD1 (5 bases). V gave up 6 bases and J gave up 7 bases, with 21 bases separating them. Germline lookup yields CDR1 KGHSH and CDR2 LQKENI. The CDR3 extends over 15 amino acids.

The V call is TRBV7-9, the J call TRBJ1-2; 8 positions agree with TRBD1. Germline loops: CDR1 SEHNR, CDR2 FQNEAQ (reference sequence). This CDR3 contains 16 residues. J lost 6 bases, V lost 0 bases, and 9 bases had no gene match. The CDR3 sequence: CASSLAFRGQLDGYTF. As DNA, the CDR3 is TGTGCCAGCAGCTTAGCTTTCAGGGGGCAACTGGATGGCTACACCTTC. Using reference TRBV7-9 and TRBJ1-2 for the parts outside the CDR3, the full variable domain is DTGVSQNPRHKITKRGQNVTFRCDPISEHNRLYWYRQTLGQGPEFLTYFQNEAQLEKSRLLSDRFSAERPKGSFSTLEIQRTEQGDSAMYLCASSLAFRGQLDGYTFGSGTRLTVV.

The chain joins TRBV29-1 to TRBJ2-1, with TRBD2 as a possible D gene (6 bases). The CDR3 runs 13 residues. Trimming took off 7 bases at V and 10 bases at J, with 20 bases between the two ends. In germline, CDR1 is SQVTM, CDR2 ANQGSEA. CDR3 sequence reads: CSARKSGLPEQFF. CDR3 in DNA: TGCAGCGCCCGTAAATCGGGACTCCCCGAGCAGTTCTTC.

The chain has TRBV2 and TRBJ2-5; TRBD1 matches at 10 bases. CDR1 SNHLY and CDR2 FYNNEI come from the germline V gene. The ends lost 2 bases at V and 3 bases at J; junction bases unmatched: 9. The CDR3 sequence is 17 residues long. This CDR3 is CASSEMAMGTGEETQYF. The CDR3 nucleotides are TGTGCCAGCAGTGAAATGGCGATGGGGACAGGGGAAGAGACCCAGTACTTC.

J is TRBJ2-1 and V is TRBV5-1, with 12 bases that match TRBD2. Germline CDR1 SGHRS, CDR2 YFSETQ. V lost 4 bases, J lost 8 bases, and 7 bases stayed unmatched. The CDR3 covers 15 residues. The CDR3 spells CASSPLAGGPYEQFF. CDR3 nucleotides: TGCGCCAGCAGCCCGCTAGCGGGGGGGCCCTATGAGCAGTTCTTC. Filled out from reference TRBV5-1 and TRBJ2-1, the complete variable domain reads KAGVTQTPRYLIKTRGQQVTLSCSPISGHRSVSWYQQTPGQGLQFLFEYFSETQRNKGNFPGRFSGRQFSNSRSEMNVSTLELGDSALYLCASSPLAGGPYEQFFGPGTRLTVL.

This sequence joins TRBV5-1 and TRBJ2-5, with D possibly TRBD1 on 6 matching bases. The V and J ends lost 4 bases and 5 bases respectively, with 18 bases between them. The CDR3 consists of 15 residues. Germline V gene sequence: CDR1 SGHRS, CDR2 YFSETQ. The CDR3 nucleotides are TGCGCCAGCAGCCAGACAGGTTATTGGAGGGAGACCCAGTACTTC. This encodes CASSQTGYWRETQYF.

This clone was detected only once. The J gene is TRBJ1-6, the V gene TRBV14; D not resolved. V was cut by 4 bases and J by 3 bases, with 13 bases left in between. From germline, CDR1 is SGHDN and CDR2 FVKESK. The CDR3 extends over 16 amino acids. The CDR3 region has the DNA TGTGCCAGCAGCCTGAGGCGGGGAGTCTATAATTCACCCCTCCACTTT. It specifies CASSLRRGVYNSPLHF.

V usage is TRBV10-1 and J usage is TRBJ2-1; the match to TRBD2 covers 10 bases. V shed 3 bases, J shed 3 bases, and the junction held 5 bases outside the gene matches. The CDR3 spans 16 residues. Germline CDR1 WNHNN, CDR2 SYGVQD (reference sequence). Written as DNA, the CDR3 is TGCGCCAGCAGTGACCCCGGGACTAGCGTCTACAATGAGCAGTTCTTC. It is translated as CASSDPGTSVYNEQFF.

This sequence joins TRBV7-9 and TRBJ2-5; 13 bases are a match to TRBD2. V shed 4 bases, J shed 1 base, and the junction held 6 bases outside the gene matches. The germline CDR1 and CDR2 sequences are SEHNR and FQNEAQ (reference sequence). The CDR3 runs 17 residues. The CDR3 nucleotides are TGTGCCAGCAGCTCCATACTAGCGGGGGGGCTCCAAGAGACCCAGTACTTC. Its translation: CASSSILAGGLQETQYF.

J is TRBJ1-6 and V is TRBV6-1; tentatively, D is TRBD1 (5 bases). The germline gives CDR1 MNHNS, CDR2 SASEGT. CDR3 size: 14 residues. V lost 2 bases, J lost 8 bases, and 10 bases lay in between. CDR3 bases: TGTGCCAGCAGTGAATACGTCAGGGATTCACCCCTCCACTTT. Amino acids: CASSEYVRDSPLHF.

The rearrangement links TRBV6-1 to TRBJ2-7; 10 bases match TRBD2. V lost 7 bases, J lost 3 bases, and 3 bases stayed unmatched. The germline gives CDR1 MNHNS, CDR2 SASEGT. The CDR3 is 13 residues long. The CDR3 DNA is TGTGCCAGCACGCGGACTAGCGGCTACGAGCAGTACTTC. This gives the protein CASTRTSGYEQYF.

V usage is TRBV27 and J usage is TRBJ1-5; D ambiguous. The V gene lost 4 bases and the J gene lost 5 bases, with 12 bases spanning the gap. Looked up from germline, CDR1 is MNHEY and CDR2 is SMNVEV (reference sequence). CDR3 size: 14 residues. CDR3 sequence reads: CASSSLSGYQPQHF. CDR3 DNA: TGTGCCAGCAGTTCCTTGTCGGGGTATCAGCCCCAGCATTTT.

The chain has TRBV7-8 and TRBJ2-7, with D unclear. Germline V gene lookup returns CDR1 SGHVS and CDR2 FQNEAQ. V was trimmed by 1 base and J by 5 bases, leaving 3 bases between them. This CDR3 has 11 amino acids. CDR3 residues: CASSLVDEQYF. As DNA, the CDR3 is TGTGCCAGCAGCTTAGTCGACGAGCAGTACTTC.

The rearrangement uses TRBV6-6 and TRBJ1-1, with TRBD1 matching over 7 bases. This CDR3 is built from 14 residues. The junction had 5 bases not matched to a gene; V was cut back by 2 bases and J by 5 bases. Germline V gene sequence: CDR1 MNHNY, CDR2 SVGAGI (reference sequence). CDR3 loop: CASSYRDSMTEAFF. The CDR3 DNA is TGTGCCAGCAGTTACCGGGACAGTATGACTGAAGCTTTCTTT.

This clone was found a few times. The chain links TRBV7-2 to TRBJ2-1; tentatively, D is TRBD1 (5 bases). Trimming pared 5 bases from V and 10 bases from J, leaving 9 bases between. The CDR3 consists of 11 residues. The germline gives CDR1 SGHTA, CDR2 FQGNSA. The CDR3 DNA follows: TGTGCCAGCAGCCGAAGGACAGAGCAGTTCTTC. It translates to CASSRRTEQFF. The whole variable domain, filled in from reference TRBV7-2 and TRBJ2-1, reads GAGVSQSPSNKVTEKGKDVELRCDPISGHTALYWYRQSLGQGLEFLIYFQGNSAPDKSGLPSDRFSAERTGGSVSTLTIQRTQQEDSAVYLCASSRRTEQFFGPGTRLTVL.